This T cell receptor beta chain came from a study of blood T cells in healthy people across ages. The second PCR ran about 6 to 12 cycles with a sample-barcoded 5' primer and J-beta primers. TCRdb re-derived calls from the 5' RACE reads in MiXCR, one entry per CDR3 protein. The data show roughly 1.5 million distinct CDR3 sequences, approximately 43% seen once. The germline gives CDR1 WNHNN, CDR2 SYGVQD (reference sequence). The CDR3 loop spans 14 amino acids. This chain joins TRBV10-1 and TRBJ2-1; a possible D gene is TRBD1 (6 bases). The J call may not be correct, given that the DNA end is closer to TRBJ2-7. What was sequenced was blood. This sequence originates from a young woman in good health. The CDR3 sequence: CAASQTGLTYEQYF. The CDR3 DNA reads as TGCGCCGCGAGTCAGACAGGCCTAACCTACGAGCAGTACTTC.